The 21 T cell receptor beta chains below were found in one sample sequenced in a study of cytomegalovirus exposure and HLA in healthy donors (dated by TCRdb to the late 2010s). Libraries came from the immunoSEQ multiplex PCR assay. This is the immuneACCESS table as TCRdb keeps it, with only in-frame sequences that have V and J called. A part of the clones is gone; compared with another copy, unresolved V genes explain less than half, and the rest is unexplained. The sample profile shows about 56,000 clones; 90% to 97% of them were found once. The ten biggest clones cover more than 0.95% of the sample. The sequenced sample consisted of PBMCs. The receptors derive from a woman between 18 and 29 years old in good health and CMV-seronegative.

The CDR3 spells CASSSRGGREGQAFF. CDR3 bases: TGTGCCAGCAGCTCCCGCGGGGGCAGGGAAGGTCAAGCTTTCTTT. The gene calls are TRBV11-2 and TRBJ1-1; tentatively, D is TRBD1 (6 bases). Trimming left V 4 bases short and J 9 bases short, with 21 bases between. The CDR3 sequence is 15 residues long. Per germline, CDR1 SGHAT and CDR2 FQNNGV.

The chain recombines TRBV18 with TRBJ1-2, with D possibly matching TRBD1 (5 bases). The V gene lost 0 bases and the J gene lost 8 bases, with 10 bases spanning the gap. This CDR3 has 13 amino acids. Germline V gene data show CDR1 as KGHSH and CDR2 as LQKENI. The CDR3 loop reads CASSPPSGLGYTF. DNA of the CDR3: TGTGCCAGCTCACCACCGTCAGGGTTGGGCTACACCTTC.

As DNA, the CDR3 is TGTGCCATCAGCCCCAGTGCGGGGGCGTCTCAAGAGACCCAGTACTTC. It specifies CAISPSAGASQETQYF. The chain couples TRBV10-3 to TRBJ2-5, with D perhaps TRBD2 (7 bases). The CDR3 contains 16 residues. Trimming left V 6 bases short and J 2 bases short, with 19 bases between. CDR1 and CDR2 (germline): ENHRY, SYGVKD.

This chain joins TRBV7-2 and TRBJ2-1, with D possibly TRBD1 on 6 matching bases. CDR3 length equals 15 residues. Germline loops: CDR1 SGHTA, CDR2 FQGNSA. The ends were cut back, 5 bases at V and 9 bases at J, with 20 bases in the middle. The CDR3 DNA reads as TGTGCCAGCAGCGCAGGGGCTAAGGCACGGGGTGAGCAGTTCTTC. Amino acids: CASSAGAKARGEQFF.

The chain links TRBV7-3 to TRBJ2-7; weak D call: TRBD2 (6 bases). Trimming took off 5 bases at V and 2 bases at J, with 16 bases between the two ends. The CDR3 covers 15 residues. Germline CDR1 is SGHTA and CDR2 is FQGTGA. CDR3 sequence reads: CASSQRGGPPYEQYF. CDR3 nucleotides: TGTGCCAGCAGCCAAAGGGGAGGCCCCCCCTACGAGCAGTACTTC.

The J gene is TRBJ2-3, the V gene TRBV27; D possibly corresponds to TRBD2 (6 bases). Germline V CDR1 and CDR2: MNHEY, SMNVEV (reference sequence). Trimming removed 0 bases from V and 7 bases from J, with 26 bases in between. The CDR3 sequence is 19 residues long. The CDR3 sequence is CASSLSTNRGGGGPHTQYF. The CDR3, as DNA: TGTGCCAGCAGTTTATCCACCAACCGGGGTGGGGGAGGCCCGCATACGCAGTATTTT.

This chain joins TRBV27 and TRBJ2-4; 9 bases agree with TRBD1. V shed 2 bases and J 6 bases; nucleotides not matched to a gene: 11. The CDR3 consists of 17 residues. The germline gives CDR1 MNHEY, CDR2 SMNVEV (reference sequence). The CDR3 nucleotides are TGTGCCAGCAGTTTACACCCTCTCGACAGGGGGATAAACATTCAGTACTTC. Residues: CASSLHPLDRGINIQYF.

CDR3 DNA sequence: TGTGCCAGCGGGGGGGGGTGGGGCGGGGGCACAGATACGCAGTATTTT. Translated, it gives CASGGGWGGGTDTQYF. This chain links TRBV27 with TRBJ2-3; 7 bases fit TRBD2. After removal of 8 bases from V and 1 base from J, the junction contained 12 bases not matched to a gene. Per germline, CDR1 MNHEY and CDR2 SMNVEV (reference sequence). CDR3 length: 16 residues.

V usage is TRBV6-7 and J usage is TRBJ2-7; 7 positions match TRBD1. TRBV6-7 belongs to the ORF category, with a function that is uncertain. The V and J ends lost 6 bases and 0 bases, in that order; junction bases with no gene match: 8. The CDR3 covers 15 residues. CDR3 region: CASSRRTGSSYEQYF. The CDR3 DNA sequence: TGTGCCAGCAGCCGAAGGACAGGTTCCTCCTACGAGCAGTACTTC.

The genes are TRBV19 and TRBJ2-5; D perhaps matches TRBD2 (5 bases). V lost 2 bases, J lost 5 bases, and 21 bases lay in between. Germline V lookup: CDR1 LNHDA, CDR2 SQIVND (reference sequence). The CDR3 is 17 residues long. CDR3 residues: CASSISGVGAPQETQYF. CDR3 bases: TGTGCCAGTAGTATAAGTGGGGTGGGAGCCCCCCAGGAGACCCAGTACTTC.

This sequence joins TRBV9 and TRBJ1-2, with D possibly being TRBD1 (6 bases). The CDR3 is made up of 15 amino acids. CDR1 is SGDLS and CDR2 is YYNGEE in the germline V gene. V lost 4 bases and J 6 bases, leaving 19 bases between the germline ends. The CDR3 region has the DNA TGTGCCAGCAGCCCTCCCAACGGGGGGGCCAATGGCTACACCTTC. It encodes CASSPPNGGANGYTF.

The rearrangement links TRBV30 to TRBJ1-4, with 7 bases that match TRBD1. The CDR3 totals 15 residues. Trimming cost V 2 bases and J 6 bases; bases outside gene matches: 9. Germline values: CDR1 GTSNPN, CDR2 SVGIG (reference sequence). The CDR3 coding sequence is TGTGCCTGGAGTCCCTCGACAGGGTGGGATGAAAAACTGTTTTTT. Protein sequence: CAWSPSTGWDEKLFF.

This rearrangement joins TRBV2 to TRBJ2-2; the D gene is possibly TRBD1 (6 bases). CDR3 size: 13 residues. Germline loops: CDR1 SNHLY, CDR2 FYNNEI. V lost 10 bases and J 4 bases, leaving 13 bases between the germline ends. CDR3 sequence reads: CATQSRGTGELFF. The CDR3 region has the DNA TGTGCCACCCAATCCAGGGGCACCGGGGAGCTGTTTTTT.

The CDR3 nucleotides are TGTGCCAGCAGACCGGGACAGCAGAACACTGAAGCTTTCTTT. This codes for CASRPGQQNTEAFF. The chain is built from TRBV28 and TRBJ1-1, with 7 nucleotides matching TRBD1. The CDR3 consists of 14 residues. Germline lookup yields CDR1 MDHEN and CDR2 SYDVKM. V was pared by 6 bases and J by 1 base, with 5 bases of the junction left unmatched.

This chain connects TRBV7-3 to TRBJ2-3; 9 bases are shared with TRBD2. J lost 2 bases, V lost 6 bases, and 6 bases had no gene match. This CDR3 is 15 amino acids long. Germline V gene data show CDR1 as SGHTA and CDR2 as FQGTGA. The CDR3 sequence is CASSKLAGITDTQYF. CDR3 in DNA: TGTGCCAGCAGTAAGCTAGCGGGAATCACAGATACGCAGTATTTT.

Points on this clone: Other DNA sequences in the same sample also yield this CDR3. V is TRBV18 and J is TRBJ1-1; D ambiguous. Trimming left V 2 bases short and J 0 bases short, with 4 bases between. The CDR3 consists of 13 residues. Germline V gives CDR1 KGHSH, CDR2 LQKENI. For the CDR3, the DNA is TGTGCCAGCTCACCAACGGTGAACACTGAAGCTTTCTTT. Residues: CASSPTVNTEAFF.

This rearrangement joins TRBV4-1 to TRBJ1-5; 7 nucleotides align to TRBD1. V was pared by 1 base and J by 1 base, with 7 bases of the junction left unmatched. Germline V gene lookup returns CDR1 MGHRA and CDR2 YSYEKL. The CDR3 length is 17 residues. CDR3 bases: TGCGCCAGCAGCCAAGGAGACAGGGTTTGGAGCAATCAGCCCCAGCATTTT. The encoded protein is CASSQGDRVWSNQPQHF.

The chain combines TRBV5-4 with TRBJ1-3; D gene uncertain. This CDR3 is 15 amino acids long. CDR1 SGHNT and CDR2 YYREEE come from the germline V gene (reference sequence). V gave up 4 bases and J gave up 0 bases, with 11 bases separating them. The chain's CDR3 is CASSPHTGSGNTIYF. CDR3 bases: TGTGCCAGCAGCCCGCACACGGGCTCTGGAAACACCATATATTTT.

The gene calls are TRBV28 and TRBJ1-4; perhaps TRBD1 as D (5 bases). The V gene lost 3 bases and the J gene lost 0 bases, with 11 bases spanning the gap. Per germline, CDR1 MDHEN and CDR2 SYDVKM. This CDR3 is 16 amino acids long. This CDR3 reads CASSFGPTATNEKLFF. Written as DNA, the CDR3 is TGTGCCAGCAGTTTCGGGCCGACAGCAACTAATGAAAAACTGTTTTTT.

The chain carries TRBV4-1 and TRBJ1-4, with 9 bases aligning to TRBD1. This CDR3 is built from 16 residues. V lost 2 bases, J lost 0 bases, and 1 base stayed unmatched. Germline V gene data show CDR1 as MGHRA and CDR2 as YSYEKL. CDR3 coding DNA: TGCGCCAGCAGCCAAAGACAGGGGGCAACTAATGAAAAACTGTTTTTT. Translated, it gives CASSQRQGATNEKLFF.

The chain links TRBV7-9 to TRBJ2-3; no reliable D call. V lost 5 bases and J 5 bases, leaving 11 bases between the germline ends. This CDR3 has 13 amino acids. Germline CDR1 SEHNR, CDR2 FQNEAQ (reference sequence). CDR3 sequence reads: CASSPPSGDTQYF. CDR3 bases: TGTGCCAGCAGCCCGCCCTCGGGAGATACGCAGTATTTT.